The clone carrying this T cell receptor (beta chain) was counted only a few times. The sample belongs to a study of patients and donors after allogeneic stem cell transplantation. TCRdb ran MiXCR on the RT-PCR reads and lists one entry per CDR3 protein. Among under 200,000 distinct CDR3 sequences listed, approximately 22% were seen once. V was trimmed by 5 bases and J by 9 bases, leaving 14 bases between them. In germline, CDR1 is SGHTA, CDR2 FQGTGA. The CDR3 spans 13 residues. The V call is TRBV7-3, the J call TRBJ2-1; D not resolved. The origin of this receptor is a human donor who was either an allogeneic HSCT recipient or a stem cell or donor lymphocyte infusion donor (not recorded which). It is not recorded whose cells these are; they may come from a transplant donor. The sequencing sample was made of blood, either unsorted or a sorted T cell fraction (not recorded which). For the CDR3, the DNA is TGTGCCAGCAGCACCTCTCGGCTCTCTGAGCAGTTCTTC. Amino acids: CASSTSRLSEQFF.